This entry is about one T cell receptor (beta chain). Its cognate antigen is unknown. The sample originates from a study of shared clonotypes between healthy human individuals. It was CD45RO-negative cells, positively selected for CCR7, that made up naive CD8 cells, with terminally differentiated effector memory CD45RA+ cells excluded. Deep was the level used in running the assay. In the original processing: Junction-only sequences produced by ImmunoSEQ had no quality scores, so filtering differed. Profiling relied on immunoSEQ multiplex PCR, and the TCRdb table lists in-frame clones only, not all of them. The V and J calls and the clone size are those of that table, but D and trimming were determined from the DNA. The table has hundreds of thousands of clones, under 95% seen once. Germline CDR1 reads SGHVS; CDR2 reads FNYEAQ. The CDR3 is 13 residues long. V dropped 5 bases and J dropped 1 base, with 8 bases sitting between them.

Study-level points and caveats: Larger richness was generally estimated for naive than memory subsets. Clonotypes not shared had lower generation probabilities than those common to all four donors.

Material: naive CD8+ T cells sorted from blood. This clonotype was obtained from a man aged 25-45 years in good health. This rearrangement joins TRBV7-6 to TRBJ1-2; D is unresolved. The CDR3 is CASSPEVNYGYTF. For the CDR3, the DNA is TGTGCCAGCAGCCCCGAAGTTAACTATGGCTACACCTTC.